This T cell receptor (beta chain) was identified during a study of graft-versus-host responses after intestinal transplantation. Overall study: As for transplant type, recipients had multivisceral, liver-intestinal, or isolated intestinal grafts. Regarding the study as a whole: Within the allografts of patients who had graft-donor T cell macrochimerism, graft-versus-host to host-versus-graft clonal ratios were high. Peak circulating GvH clone levels were associated with early post-transplant HvG declines.

The CDR3 length is 15 residues. Trimming cost V 6 bases and J 4 bases; bases outside gene matches: 9. CDR1 SGHAT and CDR2 FQNNGV come from the germline V gene. Data came from immunoSEQ multiplex PCR; TCRdb stores just in-frame clones and leaves some out. The table records more than 100,000 clones, 93% of them present only once. In the case of this clone: Its antigen is still unknown.

The clonotype comes from a human donor who received an intestinal transplant. Sequenced material: unstimulated CD8+ T cells sorted from spleen or lymph node cells, taken before intestinal transplant. This chain uses TRBV11-2 with TRBJ2-1, with 7 bases lining up with TRBD2. This CDR3 reads CASRGTNLQYNEQFF. CDR3 DNA sequence: TGTGCCAGCAGAGGGACTAATCTTCAGTACAATGAGCAGTTCTTC.